This T cell receptor beta chain emerged from a study of blood T cell repertoires in COVID-19. Study as a whole: Samples of COVID-19 (acute and convalescent) were obtained from the United States, Italy and Spain.

Authors' processing steps: Estimated nucleated cell counts came from reference gene primer amplification. The assay was immunoSEQ multiplex PCR, and TCRdb's table has in-frame clones only and misses some. That table gives V, J and clone size, and the DNA gave D and trimming. The profile shows about 340,000 clones, about 88% of them singletons. There are 16 residues in the CDR3. The trim removed 3 bases at V and 2 bases at J, leaving 4 bases unmatched. Germline CDR1 and CDR2: LGHNA and YNFKEQ. Seattle's cohort entered during active infection and was followed longitudinally. This TCR came from a woman aged 55-69 years with COVID-19, enrolled during active disease. The V call is TRBV4-2, the J call TRBJ1-4, with TRBD1 matching over 9 bases. Source material: peripheral blood. The CDR3 protein is CASSQGDRVTNEKLFF. The CDR3, as DNA: TGTGCCAGCAGCCAGGGGGACAGGGTCACTAATGAAAAACTGTTTTTT.